The next 26 T cell receptor beta chains were all read from a single sample in a study of cytomegalovirus exposure and HLA in healthy donors. The study ran its PCR with 60 Vbeta and 13 Jbeta primers. Data came from immunoSEQ multiplex PCR; TCRdb stores just in-frame clones and leaves some out. This sample contains about 200,000 clones. The specimen was PBMCs. These TCRs come from a woman aged 25 to 45 in good health and CMV-seropositive.

The rearrangement links TRBV7-2 to TRBJ2-7; D call uncertain. The CDR3 spans 13 residues. The V end was cut by 0 bases, the J end by 0 bases, with 3 bases between. Germline CDR1 and CDR2: SGHTA and FQGNSA. CDR3 protein: CASSLAASYEQYF. DNA of the CDR3: TGTGCCAGCAGCTTAGCGGCCTCCTACGAGCAGTACTTC. The whole variable domain, remainder taken from reference TRBV7-2 and TRBJ2-7, is GAGVSQSPSNKVTEKGKDVELRCDPISGHTALYWYRQSLGQGLEFLIYFQGNSAPDKSGLPSDRFSAERTGGSVSTLTIQRTQQEDSAVYLCASSLAASYEQYFGPGTRLTVT.

The rearrangement joins TRBV10-3 to TRBJ2-1; 8 nucleotides agree with TRBD2. The CDR3 extends over 15 amino acids. J lost 2 bases, V lost 10 bases, and 10 bases had no gene match. Germline-derived CDR1 and CDR2 are ENHRY and SYGVKD. CDR3 residues: CATHRGGVAYNEQFF. For the CDR3, the DNA is TGTGCCACCCACCGGGGGGGGGTTGCCTACAATGAGCAGTTCTTC.

As regards this clone: The identical CDR3 is also encoded by other nucleotide sequences in the sample. V and J are TRBV18 and TRBJ2-3; 8 positions agree with TRBD1. The CDR3 extends over 14 amino acids. Germline V gene lookup returns CDR1 KGHSH and CDR2 LQKENI. J gave up 1 base and V 3 bases, and 0 bases lay outside the gene matches. The CDR3 protein is CASSPGQGTDTQYF. The CDR3 DNA follows: TGTGCCAGCTCACCGGGACAGGGCACAGATACGCAGTATTTT.

This sequence joins TRBV5-6 and TRBJ2-3, with TRBD1 matching over 7 bases. The germline gives CDR1 SGHDT, CDR2 YYEEEE. The CDR3 covers 15 residues. J lost 4 bases, V lost 5 bases, and 10 bases had no gene match. The CDR3 reads CASRTTGMSADTQYF. As DNA, the CDR3 is TGTGCCAGCAGGACGACAGGGATGTCGGCAGATACGCAGTATTTT. Looking up the rest from reference TRBV5-6 and TRBJ2-3 gives the full variable domain: DAGVTQSPTHLIKTRGQQVTLRCSPKSGHDTVSWYQQALGQGPQFIFQYYEEEERQRGNFPDRFSGHQFPNYSSELNVNALLLGDSALYLCASRTTGMSADTQYFGPGTRLTVL.

The V gene is TRBV18, the J gene TRBJ1-1; 9 positions agree with TRBD1. With V trimmed by 5 bases and J by 3 bases, 7 bases remained unmatched. The germline gives CDR1 KGHSH, CDR2 LQKENI. The CDR3 spans 15 residues. The CDR3 loop reads CASSGVQGADTEAFF. The CDR3 region has the DNA TGTGCCAGCTCAGGGGTACAGGGGGCAGACACTGAAGCTTTCTTT.

The chain couples TRBV5-1 to TRBJ2-7; a weak D match, TRBD2 (7 bases). Trimming shortened V by 8 bases and J by 2 bases, and 17 bases separated the two germline ends. The V gene's germline CDR1 is SGHRS and CDR2 YFSETQ. The CDR3 consists of 14 residues. This CDR3 reads CASRDTGGAYEQYF. In nucleotides, the CDR3 is TGCGCCAGTAGGGATACGGGGGGCGCCTACGAGCAGTACTTC.

The rearrangement joins TRBV6-1 to TRBJ1-5; 9 bases line up with TRBD1. The CDR3 spans 14 residues. After removal of 5 bases from V and 6 bases from J, the junction contained 5 bases not matched to a gene. Looked up from germline, CDR1 is MNHNS and CDR2 is SASEGT. The CDR3 DNA sequence: TGTGCCAGCAGTACTACAGGGGGCCGTCAGCCCCAGCATTTT. Its translation: CASSTTGGRQPQHF.

The V call is TRBV5-1, the J call TRBJ2-5, with D perhaps TRBD2 (5 bases). Germline V lookup: CDR1 SGHRS, CDR2 YFSETQ. The V end lost 2 bases, the J end lost 5 bases, and 16 bases lay between the germline ends. This CDR3 is 15 amino acids long. In DNA form, the CDR3 reads TGCGCCAGCAGCTTCCTTGACCCGTCGGGGGAGACCCAGTACTTC. It codes for CASSFLDPSGETQYF.

The chain has TRBV9 and TRBJ2-5; D gene ambiguous. The DNA matches TRBJ2-7 better at its end, which makes the J call doubtful. The CDR3 covers 12 residues. Germline CDR1 SGDLS, CDR2 YYNGEE. The CDR3 reads CASSREPYEQYF. The CDR3 DNA sequence: TGTGCCAGCAGCCGAGAACCCTACGAGCAGTACTTC.

This sequence joins TRBV28 and TRBJ2-7; 9 nucleotides line up with TRBD2. The CDR3 runs to 20 residues. With 4 bases clipped from V and 0 bases from J, the junction kept 19 bases outside the gene matches. The V gene's germline CDR1 is MDHEN and CDR2 SYDVKM. Here the CDR3 DNA reads TGTGCCAGCAGTTCGAACCGGCGCGATGAAGCGGGAGGTCTCTCCTACGAGCAGTACTTC. Translated: CASSSNRRDEAGGLSYEQYF. Full variable domain (remainder filled in from reference TRBV28 and TRBJ2-7): DVKVTQSSRYLVKRTGEKVFLECVQDMDHENMFWYRQDPGLGLRLIYFSYDVKMKEKGDIPEGYSVSREKKERFSLILESASTNQTSMYLCASSSNRRDEAGGLSYEQYFGPGTRLTVT.

The chain carries TRBV10-3 and TRBJ2-2, with TRBD1 identical over 10 bases. CDR3 size: 15 residues. Germline trimming cut 4 bases from V and 7 bases from J; bases unmatched to any gene: 6. Germline CDR1 is ENHRY and CDR2 is SYGVKD. The CDR3 coding sequence is TGTGCCATCAGTGCTTCGACAGGGGGCGGCGGGGAGCTGTTTTTT. This sequence encodes CAISASTGGGGELFF.

The chain uses TRBV28 and TRBJ2-1, with a weak D call TRBD2 (5 bases). The CDR3 has 18 amino acids. V gave up 3 bases and J gave up 4 bases, with 22 bases separating them. In germline, CDR1 is MDHEN, CDR2 SYDVKM. The CDR3 nucleotides are TGTGCCAGCAGTTTTAACTCCCAGCTTTGGAGAGGGTACAATGAGCAGTTCTTC. Amino acid sequence: CASSFNSQLWRGYNEQFF.

The chain is built from TRBV7-7 and TRBJ2-5; TRBD2 agrees at 13 bases. This CDR3 contains 15 residues. Germline values: CDR1 SSHAT, CDR2 FNYEAQ (reference sequence). With 1 base clipped from V and 5 bases from J, the junction kept 1 base outside the gene matches. The CDR3 bases are TGTGCCAGCAGCTTAGGACTAGCGGGGGGTGAGACCCAGTACTTC. Translation: CASSLGLAGGETQYF.

The rearrangement uses TRBV19 and TRBJ2-1; 9 nucleotides line up with TRBD1. Trimming took 6 bases from V and 5 from J; bases not matched to a gene: 5. CDR1 and CDR2 from the germline V gene are LNHDA and SQIVND (reference sequence). The CDR3 spans 14 residues. The CDR3 DNA is TGTGCCAGTAGGCGACAGGGGGACCACAATGAGCAGTTCTTC. Protein product: CASRRQGDHNEQFF.

V and J are TRBV7-9 and TRBJ2-3, with D perhaps matching TRBD1 (6 bases). The ends were cut back, 6 bases at V and 5 bases at J, with 12 bases in the middle. Germline CDR1 is SEHNR and CDR2 is FQNEAQ (reference sequence). This CDR3 is 13 amino acids long. CDR3 protein: CASRGLGGDTQYF. CDR3 nucleotide sequence: TGTGCCAGCAGGGGCTTAGGGGGAGATACGCAGTATTTT.

The gene calls are TRBV11-2 and TRBJ2-3; 7 bases are shared with TRBD1. In germline, CDR1 is SGHAT, CDR2 FQNNGV. J lost 5 bases, V lost 8 bases, and 13 bases had no gene match. The CDR3 loop spans 15 amino acids. CDR3 residues: CASGREGGLGDTQYF. Written as DNA, the CDR3 is TGTGCCAGCGGACGCGAAGGGGGCCTGGGAGATACGCAGTATTTT.

The chain employs TRBV6-1 and TRBJ1-2; 7 positions agree with TRBD1. With 4 bases clipped from V and 4 bases from J, the junction kept 6 bases outside the gene matches. Germline CDR1 is MNHNS and CDR2 is SASEGT. The CDR3 runs 14 residues. The CDR3 DNA reads TGTGCCAGCAGTGTCACCGGGACAGCCTATGGCTACACCTTC. As protein: CASSVTGTAYGYTF.

V and J are TRBV25-1 and TRBJ1-4; the match to TRBD1 covers 8 bases. V was pared by 3 bases and J by 10 bases, with 4 bases of the junction left unmatched. The CDR3 has 13 residues. CDR1 MGHDK and CDR2 SYGVNS come from the germline V gene. The CDR3 reads CASSDTGQGKLFF. The CDR3 DNA reads TGTGCCAGCAGTGATACTGGACAGGGAAAACTGTTTTTT.

The rearrangement uses TRBV6-6 and TRBJ1-6, with no clear D. Germline V lookup: CDR1 MNHNY, CDR2 SVGAGI (reference sequence). V shed 11 bases and J shed 2 bases, with 13 bases lying between them. The CDR3 covers 14 residues. This CDR3 reads CACGARTYNSPLHF. CDR3 nucleotide sequence: TGTGCCTGCGGCGCCAGAACCTATAATTCACCCCTCCACTTT.

The chain joins TRBV15 to TRBJ2-5; 10 bases are shared with TRBD2. Germline CDR1 LNHNV, CDR2 YYDKDF (reference sequence). The CDR3 contains 16 residues. With V trimmed by 5 bases and J by 5 bases, 11 bases remained unmatched. The CDR3 nucleotides read TGTGCCACCAGCCCTGCTCCGGGACTAGCGAAGGAGACCCAGTACTTC. Translation: CATSPAPGLAKETQYF.

The chain employs TRBV5-1 and TRBJ2-5; tentative D call: TRBD1 (6 bases). Germline CDR1 reads SGHRS; CDR2 reads YFSETQ. Trimming left V 0 bases short and J 5 bases short, with 11 bases between. This CDR3 has 14 residues. The DNA for the CDR3 is TGCGCCAGCAGCTTGGGTACAGGGTTGGAGACCCAGTACTTC. This translates into CASSLGTGLETQYF.

The chain is built from TRBV15 and TRBJ1-1, with D tentatively TRBD1 (6 bases). The CDR3 sequence is 14 residues long. V was cut by 2 bases and J by 3 bases, with 10 bases left in between. In germline, CDR1 is LNHNV, CDR2 YYDKDF (reference sequence). The CDR3 protein is CATSRSGADTEAFF. The CDR3 bases are TGTGCCACCAGCAGATCAGGGGCCGACACTGAAGCTTTCTTT.

This chain uses TRBV2 with TRBJ2-7; D is possibly TRBD1 (6 bases). The germline V gene encodes CDR1 SNHLY and CDR2 FYNNEI. Trimming removed 10 bases at V and 2 bases at J, with 15 bases between. The CDR3 contains 13 residues. CDR3 bases: TGTGCCACCCTGGACAGTGGGGCCTACGAGCAGTACTTC. Translation: CATLDSGAYEQYF.

V gene TRBV9 combines with J gene TRBJ2-5, with 8 bases identical to TRBD2. The CDR3 is made up of 17 amino acids. The germline V gene has CDR1 SGDLS and CDR2 YYNGEE. Losses at the gene ends were 0 bases for V and 4 bases for J; bases not matched to a gene: 11. The CDR3 here is CASSVASSGGWGETQYF. The CDR3 DNA sequence: TGTGCCAGCAGCGTAGCTTCAAGCGGGGGCTGGGGAGAGACCCAGTACTTC.

The chain carries TRBV7-8 and TRBJ1-1, with TRBD1 as a possible D gene (6 bases). Germline lookup yields CDR1 SGHVS and CDR2 FQNEAQ. Trimming cost V 4 bases and J 1 base, with 19 bases left between them. The CDR3 consists of 17 residues. This CDR3 reads CASSSIAGVEPNTEAFF. CDR3 bases: TGTGCCAGCAGCTCAATAGCAGGGGTCGAGCCGAACACTGAAGCTTTCTTT.

V gene TRBV11-3 combines with J gene TRBJ1-6, with 9 positions matching TRBD1. J lost 7 bases, V lost 4 bases, and 2 bases had no gene match. Germline CDR1 SGHNT, CDR2 YENEEA. The CDR3 is made up of 14 amino acids. CDR3 in DNA: TGTGCCAGCAGCTCACAGGGGGCGAATTCACCCCTCCACTTT. Its protein is CASSSQGANSPLHF. Variable domain in full (rest from reference TRBV11-3 and TRBJ1-6): EAGVVQSPRYKIIEKKQPVAFWCNPISGHNTLYWYLQNLGQGPELLIRYENEEAVDDSQLPKDRFSAERLKGVDSTLKIQPAELGDSAVYLCASSSQGANSPLHFGNGTRLTVT.